This T cell receptor beta chain was recovered during a study of T cell responses to AZD1222 COVID-19 vaccine. The protocol was immunoSEQ multiplex PCR, while the TCRdb copy is restricted to in-frame clones and leaves out a portion. The table includes about 190,000 clones, around 91% detected once. The germline CDR1 and CDR2 sequences are SGHRS and YFSETQ. The V end was cut by 2 bases, the J end by 8 bases, with 13 bases between. This CDR3 has 13 amino acids. Sequenced here: peripheral blood, sampled on day 0 of AZD1222 vaccination. This receptor was taken from an adult in good health. The V and J genes are TRBV5-1 and TRBJ1-2; D is ambiguous. The DNA of the CDR3 is TGCGCCAGCAGCTTCGATTTAACGGACGGCTACACCTTC. Its translation is CASSFDLTDGYTF. Filled out from reference TRBV5-1 and TRBJ1-2, the complete variable domain reads KAGVTQTPRYLIKTRGQQVTLSCSPISGHRSVSWYQQTPGQGLQFLFEYFSETQRNKGNFPGRFSGRQFSNSRSEMNVSTLELGDSALYLCASSFDLTDGYTFGSGTRLTVV.